This T cell receptor beta chain came from a study of graft-versus-host responses after intestinal transplantation (dated by TCRdb to 2020 to 2023). Describing the broader study: Recipients received multivisceral, liver-intestinal, or isolated intestinal transplants. All recipients received anti-thymocyte globulin induction followed by maintenance tacrolimus and steroids for around three years. A peak of at least 4% donor T cells among recipient peripheral blood mononuclear cells was the definition used for donor T cell macrochimerism. Of the 20 to 30 intestinal transplant recipients enrolled in the cohort, one of whom was a retransplant, a few patients without pretransplant specimens were excluded. Graft-versus-host and host-versus-graft alloreactive T cell clones were tracked in the graft, circulation and bone marrow after intestinal transplantation using bulk TCR-beta CDR3 sequencing. Alloreactive clones were identified by sequencing pre-transplant mixed lymphocyte reaction products and comparing them with unstimulated pre-transplant donor and recipient T cells. Instead of going to the commercial service, samples from a few later patients were sequenced in-house on an Illumina MiSeq and processed with MiXCR. Study-wide conclusions, independent of this receptor: In the allografts of patients with donor T cell macrochimerism, GvH to HvG T cell clonal ratios were high. Peak levels of circulating GvH clones were associated with declines in HvG clones early after transplant. The conclusions were limited by the relatively low number and heterogeneity of the intestinal transplant patients. GvH clones turned up in recipient bone marrow, with some appearing earlier in ileal mucosa or blood, a pattern consistent with an intestinal mucosal origin.

Measured from the cysteine to the phenylalanine, the CDR3 is 15 residues long. CDR3 DNA only is kept here, 45 bases in frame from base 1. V was cut back by 0 bases and J by 2 bases, leaving a gap of 11 bases between them. Per the germline V gene, SNHLY is the CDR1 and FYNNEI is the CDR2. A word on this clone: The antigen it binds to is not known. Base qualities are missing; no much larger clone stands one base away.

According to the study, the label for this sample's time point signals: cells obtained before transplantation from donor or recipient. CD3+CD4+ and CD3+CD8+ populations were FACS-sorted from unstimulated pre-transplant donor and recipient cells taken from spleen or lymph nodes. Receptor libraries were prepared by the immunoSEQ multiplex PCR assay. For most patients, genomic DNA was isolated with the Qiagen DNeasy Blood and Tissue Kit and sent frozen to Adaptive Biotechnologies for TCR sequencing. Adaptive Biotechnologies carried out high-throughput TCR-beta CDR3 sequencing of genomic DNA for most patients. As for the authors' bioinformatics: Adaptive's ImmunoSEQ software was the source of the TCR sequencing data for 18 patients, while three other patients were processed with MiXCR and VDJtools. CD4 versus CD8 sorting errors were corrected by removing sequences found in both subsets at a frequency ratio below 5:1. CDR3 nucleotide sequences shared by donor and recipient were removed because the origin of these sequences could not be assigned. To be classed as alloreactive, a clone needed at least 2-fold expansion over unstimulated cells and a minimum CFSE-low frequency of 0.002% (template counts) or 0.001% (read counts). A clone was considered mappable if detected in the sequenced pre-transplant spleen, lymph node, or MLR CFSE-low populations of the donor or recipient. The cumulative frequency of alloreactive clones was calculated as a percentage of all sequences, weighted by copy number. The source is immuneACCESS, and TCRdb retained only in-frame sequences with V and J called. Part of the clones is not carried over; for the studies checked, unresolved V genes explain less than half of this, and the remainder is unexplained. The V and J calls and clone size come from that table; D and trimming were worked out from the DNA. For this sample there are about 110,000 clones; about 94% appear just once. 0.45% to 0.65% of the sample rests with the top ten.

The sequence was collected from a human donor who received an intestinal transplant. The chain couples TRBV2 to TRBJ2-7; a weak D assignment points to TRBD2 (6 bases agree). Sequenced material: unstimulated CD8+ T cells sorted from spleen or lymph node cells, taken before intestinal transplant. The CDR3 protein: CASSEAGGPPYEQYF. The nucleotide sequence reads TGTGCCAGCAGTGAAGCAGGAGGGCCACCCTACGAGCAGTACTTC.